The source of this TCR beta chain is a study of regulatory T cells in long-lasting Graves disease (dated by TCRdb to the early 2020s). For the study in its entirety: Patients with newly diagnosed Graves' disease had been on antithyroid drugs for under 3 months. Patients with persistent Graves' disease were compared with patients with newly diagnosed Graves' disease using TCR sequencing and RNA sequencing of peripheral blood. The study was registered as a clinical trial and conducted in China. TCR sequencing covered roughly 13 persistent and around 20 newly diagnosed Graves' disease patients, around 33 samples in total. Here is what the overall study found, with its caveats: Sequencing and analysis were limited to the TCR beta chain. Preferential use of TRBV28, TRBJ1-2 and TRBJ2-5 was observed in persistent disease, whereas TRBV20-1 and TRBJ2-1 were favored in newly diagnosed disease. The authors noted that the small sample size was a limitation that may lower accuracy. Peripheral blood alone was examined, since thyroid tissue, which constituted the primary lesion, could not be accessed. Persistent Graves' disease patients showed lower TCR Shannon entropy and fewer highly expanded clones than newly diagnosed patients, suggesting clonal expansion. A larger number of public clonotypes was shared among persistent patients (more than 2,500) than among newly diagnosed patients (about 990).

This clonotype was seen ten or more times. There is no known antigen for this receptor. The input lacks base qualities; no much larger clone sits a single base away. V loses 2 bases at its end and J loses 5 bases; junction bases beyond the gene matches: 4. There are 15 amino acids in the CDR3, from cysteine to phenylalanine inclusive. Just the 45-base CDR3 DNA is kept, in frame starting at base 1. CDR1 and CDR2 (SGHTA, FQGTGA) derive from the germline V gene. Read against the paper, the sample's time point label means: newly diagnosed GD, antithyroid drugs for less than 3 months. For both TCR sequencing and RNA sequencing, RNA was extracted from PBMCs in TRIzol. The diagnosis of Graves' disease followed American Thyroid Association guidelines. Recruitment of patients was carried out at an endocrinology department in Xi'an, China. Each patient gave 9 to 10 milliliters of peripheral blood, collected in an EDTA anticoagulant tube. Ficoll Paque Plus density gradient separation was used to isolate PBMCs, and no additional T cell sorting was done. RNA quality was checked with an Agilent 2100 Bioanalyzer and agarose gel, and concentration with a NanoDrop 2000.

Library preparation was by multiplex PCR. Sequencing took place on an Illumina HiSeq 4000. TCR beta libraries were built with iRepertoire HTBI primers and Arm-PCR amplification of CDR3 regions. Before sequencing, the PCR products went through gel purification. As for the original processing: A total of 60 to 80 TRBV and approximately 13 TRBJ segments were identified across samples and were used for gene usage analysis of CDR3 amino acid clonotypes. COPE and FqMerger were used to merge filtered high-quality paired reads into contigs. BLAST was used to align contigs to IMGT TRBV, TRBD and TRBJ reference genes, with CDR3 defined following IMGT. Any clonotype with a frequency above 0.1% was counted as a highly expanded clone. Repertoire diversity was measured by Shannon entropy, and V-J evenness by the Gini coefficient. Clonotypes shared by more than one individual were considered public. In-frame beta chains were kept once TCRdb had trimmed the public reads at Q25 with fastp and called clones with MiXCR. CDR3 protein duplicates are merged, each entry listing the most common genes and DNA. These V and J calls are TCRdb output, not the study's own analysis. This sample lists hundreds of thousands of distinct CDR3 sequences; 15% to 20% were detected once. The ten largest clones add up to about 20% of the sample.

In addition, the sample was reused for a study of T cells in Graves' hyperthyroidism and ophthalmopathy. From the second report: Graves' hyperthyroidism was defined as stable when no progression to ophthalmopathy occurred over 18 months of follow-up. The hyperthyroidism patients were between 18 and 65 years old and newly diagnosed, with a disease duration of less than 2 months. Any patient with an uncontrolled infection, another autoimmune disease, pregnancy or lactation was excluded. Diagnoses were established on the basis of clinical symptoms, serum thyroxine and TRAb, thyroid ultrasound, and orbital computed tomography. The TCR CDR3 was subjected to a first round of RT-PCR using the HTBI primer set and the Qiagen OneStep RT-PCR kit. Most expanded thyroid clonotypes (frequency above 0.001) were also detected in blood, a finding suggesting that blood repertoires may reflect thyroid immune responses. In cross-validation, a model built on a 13 V-J signature told ophthalmopathy apart from stable hyperthyroidism with just under 90% sensitivity and 81% to 82% specificity, and in testing the same model reached 80%/75%. In validation, the model predicted progression to ophthalmopathy with just under 71% sensitivity and about 73% specificity, a median of around 6.6 months before onset. A discovery cohort of roughly 100 patients, 43 with Graves' ophthalmopathy and over 55 with stable Graves' hyperthyroidism, was used to find distinguishing TCR V-J signatures. Whether ophthalmopathy could be predicted prospectively was tested in an independent validation cohort made up of approximately 19 hyperthyroidism patients plus 17 patients who later progressed to ophthalmopathy. The roughly 100 discovery patients were randomly divided into training and test sets at a 7:3 ratio. In addition, the study compared T-cell repertoires in thyroid tissue and in blood from roughly 6 Graves' hyperthyroidism patients. After sampling, hyperthyroidism patients received methimazole starting at 30 mg daily, and ophthalmopathy patients received high-dose intravenous methylprednisolone. Libraries were constructed in a second round of multiplex PCR, after which size selection and purification were performed. Sequencing of the libraries was done on an Illumina HiSeq2000 using paired-end 100 bp reads. SOAPnuke was used to process the raw data, with reads discarded if the reads contained adapters or uncalled bases, had a mean Phred below 15, or lacked an exact constant-primer or identifier match. High-quality paired reads were merged using COPE v1.2.5, and each unique nucleotide sequence was defined as a clonotype. Clonotypes were aligned to IMGT TRBV, TRBD and TRBJ reference segments using MiTCR v1.1. The analysis was restricted to V-J combinations with a frequency above 0.0001, which together covered 99.2% of the repertoires. The TCS score was defined as F50 (clonal expansion) divided by E x V (chaos), with BLOSUM62-based TCRdist calculated between CDR3 peptides within each V-J. Welch's t-statistics and random forest reduced fewer than 600 V-J features to roughly 13, which were used in a naive Bayes classifier (R e1071). Sample size was not statistically predetermined, and investigators were not blinded to group allocation. TCR Vbeta CDR3 sequencing of 120 to 150 peripheral blood samples (under 45 ophthalmopathy, 75 hyperthyroidism and roughly 17 progressor patients) is reported in the paper.

Recombination joined TRBV7-3 with TRBJ2-1, with TRBD2 identical over 9 junction bases. The sequencing used peripheral blood mononuclear cells (PBMCs), collected at new diagnosis, from a patient treated with antithyroid drugs. The origin of this receptor is a woman aged 30 to 39 with Graves disease. Donor details come from another sample of the same person, matched by shared clones. The DNA is as follows: TGTGCCAGCAGCTTAGGGACTAGCAGAGACAATGAGCAGTTCTTC. Its translation is CASSLGTSRDNEQFF.